This T cell receptor beta chain was documented in a study of shared clonotypes between healthy human individuals. Method: immunoSEQ multiplex PCR; TCRdb's copy keeps in-frame clones and lacks some. The sample lists approximately 470,000 clones, 81% occurring once. V lost 10 bases to trimming and J lost 0 bases, with 13 bases between them. The germline V gene has CDR1 ENHRY and CDR2 SYGVKD. This CDR3 is built from 14 residues. Sequencing was performed on PBMCs. The V gene is TRBV10-3, the J gene TRBJ2-4; D unclear. This clonotype was sampled from a woman in her thirties or forties in good health. Some clones in this sample may be carry-over from other donors' samples. The CDR3 region has the DNA TGTGCCACCCGGGTGGAACTAGCCAAAAACATTCAGTACTTC. Protein sequence: CATRVELAKNIQYF.